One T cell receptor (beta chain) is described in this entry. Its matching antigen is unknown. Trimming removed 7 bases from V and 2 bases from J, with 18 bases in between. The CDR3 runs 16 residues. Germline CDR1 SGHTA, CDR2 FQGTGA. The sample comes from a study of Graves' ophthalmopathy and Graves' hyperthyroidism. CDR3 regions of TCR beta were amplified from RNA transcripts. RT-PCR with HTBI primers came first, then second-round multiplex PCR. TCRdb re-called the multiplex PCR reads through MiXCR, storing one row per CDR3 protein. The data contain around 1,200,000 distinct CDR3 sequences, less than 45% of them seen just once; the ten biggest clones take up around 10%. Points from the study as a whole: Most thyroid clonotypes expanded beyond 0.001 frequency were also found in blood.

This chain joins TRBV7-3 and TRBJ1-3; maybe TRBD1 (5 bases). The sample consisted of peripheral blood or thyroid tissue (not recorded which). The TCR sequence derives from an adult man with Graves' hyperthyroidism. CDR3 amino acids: CASTIPPKGTGNTIYF. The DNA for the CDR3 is TGTGCCAGCACCATCCCCCCCAAGGGGACTGGAAACACCATATATTTT.